These 12 T cell receptor beta chains were all obtained from the same sample, sequenced in a study of T-cell memory formation after mild COVID-19. TCRdb reanalysed the 5' RACE reads using MiXCR and keeps one entry per CDR3 protein. The sample lists about 430,000 distinct CDR3 sequences, about 20% occurring once. The sequenced sample consisted of PBMCs or a T cell subset sorted from them (not recorded which). The origin of the receptors is a man between 18 and 35 years old who had mild COVID-19 (a few samples of this study predate the infection). Cell type and time point are not known.

This clonotype was counted between two and nine times. This sequence joins TRBV27 and TRBJ1-1, with D perhaps TRBD1 (5 bases). Germline loops: CDR1 MNHEY, CDR2 SMNVEV (reference sequence). V was clipped by 8 bases and J by 6 bases, with 19 bases between them. The CDR3 is 14 amino acids. CDR3 sequence reads: CASRLLGVTAEAFF. CDR3 coding DNA: TGTGCCAGCCGCCTCCTGGGGGTTACCGCTGAAGCTTTCTTT.

This clonotype showed up just a few times. The chain joins TRBV6-1 to TRBJ1-2; 9 bases match TRBD1. The germline CDR1 and CDR2 sequences are MNHNS and SASEGT. This CDR3 spans 15 amino acids. Germline trimming cut 8 bases from V and 0 bases from J; bases unmatched to any gene: 7. CDR3: CASRDGTGSNYGYTF. The CDR3 DNA is TGTGCCAGCCGAGACGGGACAGGGTCTAACTATGGCTACACCTTC.

This clonotype has only a few counts. The V call is TRBV13, the J call TRBJ2-7; 7 bases are shared with TRBD2. The V segment lost 5 bases and the J segment 6 bases; nucleotides outside the gene matches: 7. CDR3 length: 13 amino acids. Germline-derived CDR1 and CDR2 are PRHDT and FYEKMQ (reference sequence). The CDR3 bases are TGTGCCAGCAGCCCGGGGCGGGGGAGCGAGCAGTACGTC. This translates into CASSPGRGSEQYV.

The genes are TRBV9 and TRBJ2-5, with D possibly being TRBD2 (7 bases). Trimming took off 7 bases at V and 2 bases at J, with 18 bases between the two ends. This CDR3 is 15 amino acids long. Germline CDR1 is SGDLS and CDR2 is YYNGEE. Here the CDR3 reads CASGRGANPQETQYF. DNA for the CDR3: TGTGCCAGCGGGAGGGGGGCAAATCCACAAGAGACCCAGTACTTC.

The chain uses TRBV6-5 and TRBJ2-1; perhaps TRBD2 as D (6 bases). Per germline, CDR1 MNHEY and CDR2 SVGAGI. The CDR3 loop spans 15 amino acids. V shed 6 bases and J shed 7 bases, with 19 bases lying between them. Here the CDR3 reads CASRPRGGGKNEQFF. For the CDR3, the DNA is TGTGCCAGCAGACCTAGGGGAGGTGGTAAAAATGAGCAGTTCTTC.

The sample holds a few counts of this clonotype. The chain uses TRBV12-3 or TRBV12-4 and TRBJ1-1; no firm D call. The CDR3 covers 14 residues. With 1 base removed from V and 1 base from J, the gap between germline ends came to 7 bases. The CDR3 sequence is CASSLGVPNTEAFF. CDR3 bases: TGTGCCAGCAGTTTAGGAGTGCCGAACACTGAAGCTTTCTTT.

V is TRBV11-2 and J is TRBJ2-7; 8 bases are a match to TRBD1. CDR1 is SGHAT and CDR2 is FQNNGV in the germline V gene. V lost 5 bases and J lost 9; bases outside the gene matches: 9. The CDR3 loop spans 13 amino acids. CDR3 protein: CASSPMRTGRQYV. Written as DNA, the CDR3 is TGTGCCAGCAGCCCAATGCGGACAGGGAGGCAGTACGTC.

V and J are TRBV19 and TRBJ1-2, with D possibly being TRBD1 (5 bases). CDR1 is LNHDA and CDR2 is SQIVND in the germline V gene (reference sequence). This CDR3 is 12 amino acids long. The germline V and J ends were trimmed by 8 bases and 8 bases, with 15 bases remaining between them. The CDR3 is CASASRVEGYTF. CDR3 nucleotide sequence: TGTGCCAGTGCGTCCAGGGTAGAAGGCTACACCTTC.

This clonotype was counted between two and nine times. The chain employs TRBV6-5 and TRBJ1-5, with D maybe TRBD1 (6 bases). Trimming shortened V by 3 bases and J by 7 bases, and 13 bases separated the two germline ends. CDR3 length equals 14 residues. CDR1 is MNHEY, CDR2 SVGAGI, per germline. The CDR3 loop reads CASSYGGAEQPQHF. In DNA form, the CDR3 reads TGTGCCAGCAGTTATGGGGGGGCAGAGCAGCCCCAGCATTTT.

This clonotype was detected many times. The genes are TRBV7-9 and TRBJ1-2; TRBD1 aligns across 7 bases. There are 13 residues in the CDR3. V was pared by 6 bases and J by 4 bases, with 5 bases of the junction left unmatched. Germline loops: CDR1 SEHNR, CDR2 FQNEAQ (reference sequence). CDR3 protein: CASSPGTAYGYTF. In DNA form, the CDR3 reads TGTGCCAGCAGTCCCGGGACAGCCTATGGCTACACCTTC.

The chain recombines TRBV6-5 with TRBJ2-7; 7 bases are shared with TRBD2. Germline CDR1 and CDR2: MNHEY and SVGAGI. V lost 2 bases and J lost 6; bases outside the gene matches: 10. The CDR3 runs 15 residues. CDR3 coding DNA: TGTGCCAGCAGTTACCGACGGCAGGGAGGGTCCGAGCAGTACTTC. Its protein is CASSYRRQGGSEQYF.

In this sample, this clonotype turned up a few times. V gene TRBV13 combines with J gene TRBJ2-2; 10 bases are a match to TRBD2. V was clipped by 5 bases and J by 4 bases; unmatched bases: 7. Germline V gives CDR1 PRHDT, CDR2 FYEKMQ (reference sequence). The CDR3 sequence is 16 residues long. The CDR3: CASSKGASGGTGELFF. The CDR3 coding sequence is TGTGCCAGCAGCAAAGGGGCTAGCGGGGGCACCGGGGAGCTGTTTTTT. Using reference TRBV13 and TRBJ2-2 for the parts outside the CDR3, the full variable domain is AAGVIQSPRHLIKEKRETATLKCYPIPRHDTVYWYQQGPGQDPQFLISFYEKMQSDKGSIPDRFSAQQFSDYHSELNMSSLELGDSALYFCASSKGASGGTGELFFGEGSRLTVL.